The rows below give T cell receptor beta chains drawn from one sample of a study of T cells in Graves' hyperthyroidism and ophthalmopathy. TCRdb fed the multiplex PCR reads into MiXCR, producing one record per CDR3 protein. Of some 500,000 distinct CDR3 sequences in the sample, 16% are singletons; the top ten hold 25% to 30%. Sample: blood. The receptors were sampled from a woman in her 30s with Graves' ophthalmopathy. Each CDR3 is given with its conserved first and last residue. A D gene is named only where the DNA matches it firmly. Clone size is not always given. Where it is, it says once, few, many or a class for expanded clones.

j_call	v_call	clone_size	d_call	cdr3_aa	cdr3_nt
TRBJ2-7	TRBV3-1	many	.	CASSQWGGTAYEQYF	TGTGCCAGCAGCCAATGGGGAGGGACAGCCTACGAGCAGTACTTC
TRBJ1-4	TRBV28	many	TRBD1	CASSTGTGNEKLFF	TGTGCCAGCAGCACCGGGACAGGGAATGAAAAACTGTTTTTT
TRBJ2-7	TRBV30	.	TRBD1	CAWSVGQGVAYEQYF	TGTGCCTGGAGTGTAGGGCAGGGGGTTGCCTACGAGCAGTACTTC
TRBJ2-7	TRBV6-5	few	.	CASSYLGGGSDEQYF	TGTGCCAGCAGTTATCTTGGTGGGGGATCCGACGAGCAGTACTTC
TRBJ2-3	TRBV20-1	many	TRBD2	CSARDPSGRAADTQYF	TGCAGTGCTAGAGATCCTAGCGGGAGGGCGGCAGATACGCAGTATTTT
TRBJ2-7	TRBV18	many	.	CASRGGLSYEQYF	TGTGCCAGTCGAGGGGGGCTCAGCTACGAGCAGTACTTC
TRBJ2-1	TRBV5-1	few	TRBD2	CASSPEWREEGNEQFF	TGCGCCAGCAGCCCGGAGTGGCGGGAGGAAGGAAATGAGCAGTTCTTC
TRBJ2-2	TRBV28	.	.	CASRPTGSAGELFF	TGTGCCAGCAGACCTACAGGTTCCGCCGGGGAGCTGTTTTTT
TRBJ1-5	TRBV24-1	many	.	CATSEPGTQSNQPQHF	TGTGCCACCAGTGAACCCGGGACACAGAGCAATCAGCCCCAGCATTTT
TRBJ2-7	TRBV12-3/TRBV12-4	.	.	CASSFGETYEQYF	TGTGCCAGCAGTTTTGGGGAAACCTACGAGCAGTACTTC
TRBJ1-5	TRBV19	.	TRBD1	CASIQETPGQRASGNQPQHF	TGTGCCAGTATCCAAGAAACGCCGGGACAGAGGGCGTCTGGCAATCAGCCCCAGCATTTT
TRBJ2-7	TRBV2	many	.	CASSDQGLSGEQYF	TGTGCCAGCAGTGACCAGGGTCTCTCTGGCGAGCAGTACTTC
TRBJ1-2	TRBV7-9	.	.	CASSPPVPSHGYTF	TGTGCCAGCAGCCCCCCGGTCCCCTCTCATGGCTACACCTTC
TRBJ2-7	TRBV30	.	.	CAWQDLGSLADSYEQYF	TGTGCCTGGCAAGATTTGGGTTCGTTAGCGGACTCCTACGAGCAGTACTTC
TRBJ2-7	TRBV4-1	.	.	CASSQNRGLAIHEQYF	TGCGCCAGCAGCCAAAATAGAGGTCTAGCGATCCACGAGCAGTACTTC
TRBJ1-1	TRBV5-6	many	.	CASSLIDGNTEAFF	TGTGCCAGCAGCTTGATCGACGGGAACACTGAAGCTTTCTTT
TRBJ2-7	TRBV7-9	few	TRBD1	CASSLALAGGGEQYF	TGTGCCAGCAGCTTAGCGCTGGCAGGGGGCGGCGAGCAGTACTTC
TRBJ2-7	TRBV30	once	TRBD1	CAWSPGQGTYEQYF	TGTGCCTGGAGTCCGGGACAGGGGACCTACGAGCAGTACTTC
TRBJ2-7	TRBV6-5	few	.	CASSYSGQRGAYEQYF	TGTGCCAGCAGTTACTCCGGACAGAGGGGAGCCTACGAGCAGTACTTC
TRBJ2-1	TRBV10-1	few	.	CASGRVTGMGEQFF	TGCGCCAGCGGAAGAGTGACAGGCATGGGTGAGCAGTTCTTC
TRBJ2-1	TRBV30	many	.	CARSFGGSSYNEQFF	TGTGCCCGTTCCTTTGGAGGAAGCTCCTACAATGAGCAGTTCTTC
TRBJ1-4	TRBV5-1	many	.	CASSLDRATNEKLFF	TGCGCCAGCAGCTTGGACAGGGCAACTAATGAAAAACTGTTTTTT
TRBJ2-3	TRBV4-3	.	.	CASSQDFSDTQYF	TGCGCCAGCAGCCAAGACTTTAGTGATACGCAGTATTTT
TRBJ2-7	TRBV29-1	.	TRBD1	CSVEDGTGTSYEQYF	TGCAGCGTTGAAGATGGGACAGGGACCTCCTACGAGCAGTACTTC
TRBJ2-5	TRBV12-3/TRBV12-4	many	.	CASGPSGTETQYF	TGTGCCAGCGGCCCCTCGGGAACAGAGACCCAGTACTTC
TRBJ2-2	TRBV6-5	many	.	CASSYRQSTGELFF	TGTGCCAGCAGTTACCGACAGTCCACCGGGGAGCTGTTTTTT
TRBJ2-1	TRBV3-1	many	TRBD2	CASSQSLAGGPMDEQFF	TGTGCCAGCAGCCAGAGCTTAGCGGGAGGGCCCATGGATGAGCAGTTCTTC
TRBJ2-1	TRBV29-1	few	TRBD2	CSVELAGARDEQFF	TGCAGCGTTGAACTAGCGGGAGCCCGGGATGAGCAGTTCTTC
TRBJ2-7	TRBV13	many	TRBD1	CASSMTGGLAYEQYF	TGTGCCAGCAGCATGACAGGGGGCCTAGCCTACGAGCAGTACTTC
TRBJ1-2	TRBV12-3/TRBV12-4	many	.	CASSFRGAYGYTF	TGTGCCAGCAGTTTTAGGGGGGCCTATGGCTACACCTTC
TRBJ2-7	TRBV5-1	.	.	CASSLDGLGRHNEQYF	TGTGCCAGCAGCTTGGATGGCTTAGGCAGACACAATGAGCAGTACTTC
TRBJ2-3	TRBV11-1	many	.	CASSSARRTDTQYF	TGTGCCAGCAGCTCCGCTCGGAGAACAGATACGCAGTATTTT
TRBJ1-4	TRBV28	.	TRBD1	CASSGTAGGEKLFF	TGTGCCAGCAGCGGGACAGCTGGGGGTGAAAAACTGTTTTTT
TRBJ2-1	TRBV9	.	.	CASSVDGFSYNEQFF	TGTGCCAGCAGCGTAGACGGATTCTCCTACAATGAGCAGTTCTTC
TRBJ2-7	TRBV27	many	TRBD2	CASSSRRSQTSGSSLLEQYF	TGTGCCAGCAGTAGCCGCCGATCGCAAACTAGCGGGAGTAGTCTTCTAGAGCAGTACTTC
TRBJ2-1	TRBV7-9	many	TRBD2	CASSERLAENEQFF	TGTGCCAGCAGCGAAAGACTAGCGGAGAATGAGCAGTTCTTC
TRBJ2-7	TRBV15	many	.	CATSRVGAEQYF	TGTGCCACCAGCAGAGTGGGGGCCGAGCAGTACTTC
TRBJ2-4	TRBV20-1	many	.	CSGRPSDLAKNIQYF	TGCAGTGGCAGACCTAGCGACCTAGCCAAAAACATTCAGTACTTC
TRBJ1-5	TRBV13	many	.	CASSLASQGIGNQPQHF	TGTGCCAGCAGCCTTGCCTCACAGGGAATCGGCAATCAGCCCCAGCATTTT
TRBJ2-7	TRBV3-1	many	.	CASSQDWGEQYF	TGTGCCAGCAGCCAAGATTGGGGCGAGCAGTACTTC
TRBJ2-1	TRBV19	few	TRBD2	CATVTPGGLAGNNEQFF	TGTGCCACTGTCACCCCGGGGGGACTAGCGGGAAACAATGAGCAGTTCTTC
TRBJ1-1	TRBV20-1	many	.	CSARRQSEAFF	TGCAGTGCTAGAAGGCAGTCTGAAGCTTTCTTT
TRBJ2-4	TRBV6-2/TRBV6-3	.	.	CASSLRGENIQYF	TGTGCCAGCAGTCTGAGGGGGGAGAACATTCAGTACTTC
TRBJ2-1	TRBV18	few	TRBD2	CANSPSGGPYNEQFF	TGTGCCAACTCACCATCGGGAGGGCCTTACAATGAGCAGTTCTTC
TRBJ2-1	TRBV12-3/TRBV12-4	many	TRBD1	CASSPRDRGINEQFF	TGTGCCAGCAGTCCCCGGGACAGGGGCATAAATGAGCAGTTCTTC
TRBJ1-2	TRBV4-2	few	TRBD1	CASSQPKPRDSYGYTF	TGTGCCAGCAGCCAACCTAAACCCCGGGACAGCTATGGCTACACCTTC
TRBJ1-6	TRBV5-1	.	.	CASSLAGVSRSPLHF	TGCGCCAGCAGCTTGGCAGGGGTTTCGAGATCACCCCTCCACTTT
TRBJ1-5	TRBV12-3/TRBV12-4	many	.	CASSSNSRNQPQHF	TGTGCCAGCAGTTCGAACAGCCGCAATCAGCCCCAGCATTTT
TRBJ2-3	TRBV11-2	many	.	CASSPLPRTDLGTDTQYF	TGTGCCAGCAGCCCCCTCCCTCGGACGGACCTTGGCACAGATACGCAGTATTTT
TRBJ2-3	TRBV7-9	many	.	CASSLDRSDTQYF	TGTGCCAGCAGCTTAGATAGGTCAGATACGCAGTATTTT
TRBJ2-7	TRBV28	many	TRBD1	CASSKARTGWYEQYF	TGTGCCAGCAGTAAGGCCCGGACAGGTTGGTACGAGCAGTACTTC
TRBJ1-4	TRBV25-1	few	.	CASSGEGDTTNEKLFF	TGTGCCAGTTCCGGGGAAGGAGACACAACTAATGAAAAACTGTTTTTT
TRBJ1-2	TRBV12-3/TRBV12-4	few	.	CASSLEDRDRTDYGYTF	TGTGCCAGCAGTTTAGAGGACCGGGACCGGACCGACTATGGCTACACCTTC
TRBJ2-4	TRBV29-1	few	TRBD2	CGGENIQYF	TGCGGGGGGGAAAACATTCAGTACTTC
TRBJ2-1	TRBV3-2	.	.	CASSQAPLAGGHSSYNEQFF	TGTGCCAGCAGCCAAGCTCCCCTAGCGGGAGGCCATAGCTCCTACAATGAGCAGTTCTTC